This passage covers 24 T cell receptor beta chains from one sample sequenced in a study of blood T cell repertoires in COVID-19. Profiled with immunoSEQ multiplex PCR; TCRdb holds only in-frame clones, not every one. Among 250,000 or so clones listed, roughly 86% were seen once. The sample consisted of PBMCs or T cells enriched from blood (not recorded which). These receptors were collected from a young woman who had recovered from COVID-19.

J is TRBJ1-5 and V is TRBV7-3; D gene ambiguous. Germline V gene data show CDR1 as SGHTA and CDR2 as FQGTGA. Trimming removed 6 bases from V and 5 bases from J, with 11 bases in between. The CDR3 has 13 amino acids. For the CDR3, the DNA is TGTGCCAGCAGTCCAGGCCCAGATCAGCCCCAGCATTTT. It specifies CASSPGPDQPQHF. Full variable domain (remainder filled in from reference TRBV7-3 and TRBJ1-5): GAGVSQTPSNKVTEKGKYVELRCDPISGHTALYWYRQSLGQGPEFLIYFQGTGAADDSGLPNDRFFAVRPEGSVSTLKIQRTERGDSAVYLCASSPGPDQPQHFGDGTRLSIL.

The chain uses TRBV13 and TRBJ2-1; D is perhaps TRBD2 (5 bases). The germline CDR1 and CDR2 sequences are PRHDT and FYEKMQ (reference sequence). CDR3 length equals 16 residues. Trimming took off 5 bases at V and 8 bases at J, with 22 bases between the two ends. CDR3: CASSGYFSGSVDEQFF. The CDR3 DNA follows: TGTGCCAGCAGCGGATACTTCTCGGGGAGCGTGGATGAGCAGTTCTTC.

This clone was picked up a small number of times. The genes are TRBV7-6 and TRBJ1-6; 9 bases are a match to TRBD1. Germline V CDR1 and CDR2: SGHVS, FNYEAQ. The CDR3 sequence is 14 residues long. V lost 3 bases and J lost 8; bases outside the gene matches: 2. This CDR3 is CASSLDRGYSPLHF. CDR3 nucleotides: TGTGCCAGCAGCTTGGACAGGGGATATTCACCCCTCCACTTT.

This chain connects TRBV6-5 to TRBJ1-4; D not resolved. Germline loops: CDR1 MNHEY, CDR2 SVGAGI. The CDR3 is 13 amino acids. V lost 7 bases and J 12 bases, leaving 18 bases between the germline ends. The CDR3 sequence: CASNLSGVRELFF. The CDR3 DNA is TGTGCCAGCAACCTATCTGGGGTGAGGGAACTGTTTTTT.

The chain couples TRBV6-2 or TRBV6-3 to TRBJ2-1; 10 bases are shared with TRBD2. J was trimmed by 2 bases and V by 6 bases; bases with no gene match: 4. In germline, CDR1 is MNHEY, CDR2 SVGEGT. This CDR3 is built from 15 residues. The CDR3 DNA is TGTGCCAGCAGCCGTCTAGCGGGAGCCTACAATGAGCAGTTCTTC. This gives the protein CASSRLAGAYNEQFF.

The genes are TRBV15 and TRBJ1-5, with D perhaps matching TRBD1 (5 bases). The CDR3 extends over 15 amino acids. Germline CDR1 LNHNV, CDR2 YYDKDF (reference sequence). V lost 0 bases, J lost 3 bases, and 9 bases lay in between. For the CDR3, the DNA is TGTGCCACCAGCAGAGAGGCAGGGTCCAATCAGCCCCAGCATTTT. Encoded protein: CATSREAGSNQPQHF.

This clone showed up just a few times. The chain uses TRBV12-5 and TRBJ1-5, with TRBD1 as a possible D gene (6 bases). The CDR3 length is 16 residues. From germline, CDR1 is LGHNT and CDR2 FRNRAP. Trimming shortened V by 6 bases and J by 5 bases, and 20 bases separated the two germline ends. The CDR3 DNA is TGTGCTAGTGGCTCCAGGACAGTCCTAGGGGATCAGCCCCAGCATTTT. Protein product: CASGSRTVLGDQPQHF.

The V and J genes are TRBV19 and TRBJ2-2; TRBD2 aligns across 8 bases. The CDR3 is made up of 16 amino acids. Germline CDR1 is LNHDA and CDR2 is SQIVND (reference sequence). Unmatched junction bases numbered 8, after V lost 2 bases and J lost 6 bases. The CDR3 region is CASSIPAGVISGELFF. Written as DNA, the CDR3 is TGTGCCAGTAGTATACCAGCGGGAGTAATTTCCGGGGAGCTGTTTTTT.

CDR3 sequence reads: CASSLGGTNEKLFF. CDR3 coding DNA: TGTGCCAGCAGCTTAGGAGGGACTAATGAAAAACTGTTTTTT. The rearrangement links TRBV7-9 to TRBJ1-4; D uncertain. The germline V gene has CDR1 SEHNR and CDR2 FQNEAQ (reference sequence). The CDR3 spans 14 residues. Trimming removed 1 base from V and 2 bases from J, with 5 bases in between. Based on the CDR3 plus reference TRBV7-9 and TRBJ1-4, the full variable domain is DTGVSQNPRHKITKRGQNVTFRCDPISEHNRLYWYRQTLGQGPEFLTYFQNEAQLEKSRLLSDRFSAERPKGSFSTLEIQRTEQGDSAMYLCASSLGGTNEKLFFGSGTQLSVL.

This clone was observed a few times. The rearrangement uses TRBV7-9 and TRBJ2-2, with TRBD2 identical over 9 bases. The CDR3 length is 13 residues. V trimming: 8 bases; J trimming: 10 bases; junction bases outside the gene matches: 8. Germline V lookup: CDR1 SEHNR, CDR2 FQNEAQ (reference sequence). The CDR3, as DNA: TGTGCCAGCGCCGGGCCTAGCGGGATGGAGCTGTTTTTT. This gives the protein CASAGPSGMELFF.

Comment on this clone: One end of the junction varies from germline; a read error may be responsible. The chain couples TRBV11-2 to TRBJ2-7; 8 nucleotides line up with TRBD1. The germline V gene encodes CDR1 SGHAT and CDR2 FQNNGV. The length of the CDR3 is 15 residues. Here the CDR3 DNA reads TGTGCCAGCAGTTTAGGACAGGGTATATTCTACGAGCAGTACTTC. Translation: CASSLGQGIFYEQYF. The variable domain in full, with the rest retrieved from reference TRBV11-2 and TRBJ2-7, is EAGVAQSPRYKIIEKRQSVAFWCNPISGHATLYWYQQILGQGPKLLIQFQNNGVVDDSQLPKDRFSAERLKGVDSTLKIQPAKLEDSAVYLCASSLGQGIFYEQYFGPGTRLTVT.

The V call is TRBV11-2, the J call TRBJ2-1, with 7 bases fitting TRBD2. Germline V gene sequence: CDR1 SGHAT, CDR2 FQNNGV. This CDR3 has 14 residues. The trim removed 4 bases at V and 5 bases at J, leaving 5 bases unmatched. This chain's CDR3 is CASSWPGLNNEQFF. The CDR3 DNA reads TGTGCCAGCAGCTGGCCGGGACTAAACAATGAGCAGTTCTTC.

The CDR3 sequence: CASSHRAEAFF. CDR3 nucleotide sequence: TGTGCCAGCAGTCACCGAGCTGAAGCTTTCTTT. The chain joins TRBV28 to TRBJ1-1; no clear D. Germline loops: CDR1 MDHEN, CDR2 SYDVKM. Trimming stripped 5 bases from V and 6 bases from J, with 7 bases between. This CDR3 has 11 amino acids.

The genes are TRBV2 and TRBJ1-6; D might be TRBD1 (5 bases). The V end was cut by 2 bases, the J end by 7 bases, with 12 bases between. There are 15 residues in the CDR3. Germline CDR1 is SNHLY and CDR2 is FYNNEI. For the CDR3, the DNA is TGTGCCAGCAGTGAATCTAGACAGACCAATTCACCCCTCCACTTT. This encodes CASSESRQTNSPLHF.

This CDR3 is CASSQEADNEQFF. The CDR3, as DNA: TGTGCCAGCAGCCAAGAGGCGGACAATGAGCAGTTCTTC. The genes are TRBV4-2 and TRBJ2-1, with unresolved D. Trimming took off 0 bases at V and 5 bases at J, with 5 bases between the two ends. In germline, CDR1 is LGHNA, CDR2 YNFKEQ. This CDR3 region has 13 residues.

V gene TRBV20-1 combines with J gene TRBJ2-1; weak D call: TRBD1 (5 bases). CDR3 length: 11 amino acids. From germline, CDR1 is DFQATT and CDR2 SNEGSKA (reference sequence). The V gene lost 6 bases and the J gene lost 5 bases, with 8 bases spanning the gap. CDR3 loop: CSADSNNEQFF. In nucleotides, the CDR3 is TGCAGTGCAGACAGTAACAATGAGCAGTTCTTC.

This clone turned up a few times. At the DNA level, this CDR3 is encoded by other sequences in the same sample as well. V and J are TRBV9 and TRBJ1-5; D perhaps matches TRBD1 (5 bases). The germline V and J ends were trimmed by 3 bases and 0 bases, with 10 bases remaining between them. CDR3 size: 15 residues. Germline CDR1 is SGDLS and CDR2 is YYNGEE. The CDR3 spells CASSAQGYSNQPQHF. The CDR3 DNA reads TGTGCCAGCAGCGCCCAGGGTTATAGCAATCAGCCCCAGCATTTT.

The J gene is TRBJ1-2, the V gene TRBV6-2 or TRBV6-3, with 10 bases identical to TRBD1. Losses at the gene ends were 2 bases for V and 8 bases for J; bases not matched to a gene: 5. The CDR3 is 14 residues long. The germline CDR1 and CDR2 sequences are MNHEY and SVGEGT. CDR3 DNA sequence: TGTGCCAGCAGTTACCGGGACAGGGGCAACGGCTACACCTTC. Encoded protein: CASSYRDRGNGYTF.

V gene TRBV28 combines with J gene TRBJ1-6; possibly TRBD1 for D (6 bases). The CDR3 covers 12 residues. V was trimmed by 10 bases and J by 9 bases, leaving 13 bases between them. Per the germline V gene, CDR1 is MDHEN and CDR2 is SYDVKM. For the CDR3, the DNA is TGTGCCATAAGGGACACCGGTTCACCCCTCCACTTT. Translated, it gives CAIRDTGSPLHF.

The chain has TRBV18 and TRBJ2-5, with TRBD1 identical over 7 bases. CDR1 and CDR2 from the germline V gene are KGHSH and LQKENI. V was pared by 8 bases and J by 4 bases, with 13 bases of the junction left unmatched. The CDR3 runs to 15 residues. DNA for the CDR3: TGTGCCAGCACCAACAACGGACAGGTCGGAGAGACCCAGTACTTC. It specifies CASTNNGQVGETQYF. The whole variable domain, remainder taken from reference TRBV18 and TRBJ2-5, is NAGVMQNPRHLVRRRGQEARLRCSPMKGHSHVYWYRQLPEEGLKFMVYLQKENIIDESGMPKERFSAEFPKEGPSILRIQQVVRGDSAAYFCASTNNGQVGETQYFGPGTRLLVL.

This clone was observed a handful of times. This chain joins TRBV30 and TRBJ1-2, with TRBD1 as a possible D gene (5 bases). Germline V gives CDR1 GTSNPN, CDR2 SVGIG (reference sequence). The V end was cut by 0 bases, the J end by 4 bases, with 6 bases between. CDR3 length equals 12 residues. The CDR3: CAWSVQAYGYTF. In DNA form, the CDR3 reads TGTGCCTGGAGTGTACAGGCCTATGGCTACACCTTC.

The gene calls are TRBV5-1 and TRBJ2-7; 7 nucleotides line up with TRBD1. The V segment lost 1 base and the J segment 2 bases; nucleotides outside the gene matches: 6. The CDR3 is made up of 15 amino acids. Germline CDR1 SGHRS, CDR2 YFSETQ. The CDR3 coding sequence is TGCGCCAGCAGCTTGAGAGGGACAGAAACCTACGAGCAGTACTTC. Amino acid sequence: CASSLRGTETYEQYF.

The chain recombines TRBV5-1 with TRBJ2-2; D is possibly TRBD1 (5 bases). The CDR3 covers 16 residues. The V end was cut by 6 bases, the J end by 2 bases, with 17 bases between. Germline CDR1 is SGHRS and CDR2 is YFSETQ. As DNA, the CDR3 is TGCGCCAGCAAGAGCAGGGTCCCGGCCAACACCGGGGAGCTGTTTTTT. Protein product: CASKSRVPANTGELFF.

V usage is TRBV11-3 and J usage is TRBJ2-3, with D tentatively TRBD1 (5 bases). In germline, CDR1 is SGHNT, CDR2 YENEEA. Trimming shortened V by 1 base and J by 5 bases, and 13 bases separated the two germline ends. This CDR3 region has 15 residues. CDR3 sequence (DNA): TGTGCCAGCAGCTTAGGGAGTGCAAGGGGAGATACGCAGTATTTT. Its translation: CASSLGSARGDTQYF. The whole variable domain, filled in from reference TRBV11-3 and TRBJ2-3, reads EAGVVQSPRYKIIEKKQPVAFWCNPISGHNTLYWYLQNLGQGPELLIRYENEEAVDDSQLPKDRFSAERLKGVDSTLKIQPAELGDSAVYLCASSLGSARGDTQYFGPGTRLTVL.